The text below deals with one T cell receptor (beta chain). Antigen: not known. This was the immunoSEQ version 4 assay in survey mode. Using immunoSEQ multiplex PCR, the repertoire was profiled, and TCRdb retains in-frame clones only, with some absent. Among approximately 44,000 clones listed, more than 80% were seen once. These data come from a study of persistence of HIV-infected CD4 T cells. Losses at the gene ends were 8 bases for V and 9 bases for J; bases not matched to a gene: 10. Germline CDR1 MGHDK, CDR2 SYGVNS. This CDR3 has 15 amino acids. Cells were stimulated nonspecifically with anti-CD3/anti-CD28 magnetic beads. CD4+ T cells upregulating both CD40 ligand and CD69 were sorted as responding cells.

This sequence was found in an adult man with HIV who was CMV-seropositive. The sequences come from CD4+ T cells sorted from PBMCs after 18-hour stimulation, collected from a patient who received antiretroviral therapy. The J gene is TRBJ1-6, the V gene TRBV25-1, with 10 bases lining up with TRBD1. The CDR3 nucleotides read TGTGCCAGCGAGACCGATGGGACAGGGGCTTCACCCCTCCACTTT. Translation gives CASETDGTGASPLHF. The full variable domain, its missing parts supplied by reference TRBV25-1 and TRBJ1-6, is EADIYQTPRYLVIGTGKKITLECSQTMGHDKMYWYQQDPGMELHLIHYSYGVNSTEKGDLSSESTVSRIRTEHFPLTLESARPSHTSQYLCASETDGTGASPLHFGNGTRLTVT.